The table lists the clone carrying this T cell receptor (beta chain) with a count of one. Germline V CDR1 and CDR2: GTSNPN, SVGIG (reference sequence). CDR3 length equals 17 residues. Trimming cost V 0 bases and J 1 base; bases outside gene matches: 10. Assay: immunoSEQ multiplex PCR; the TCRdb copy retains only in-frame clones and omits some. Seen here are around 70,000 clones, roughly nine tenths observed once, and the top ten hold 2.5% to 3%. This entry belongs to a study of blood T cell repertoires in COVID-19. The receptor was derived from a man in his forties or fifties with COVID-19, enrolled during active disease. The genes are TRBV30 and TRBJ2-3, with 7 bases aligning to TRBD1. The material sequenced was peripheral blood. The CDR3 DNA is TGTGCCTGGAGTGTAACCAGGGGGAGCTCTGGCACAGATACGCAGTATTTT. Its protein is CAWSVTRGSSGTDTQYF.